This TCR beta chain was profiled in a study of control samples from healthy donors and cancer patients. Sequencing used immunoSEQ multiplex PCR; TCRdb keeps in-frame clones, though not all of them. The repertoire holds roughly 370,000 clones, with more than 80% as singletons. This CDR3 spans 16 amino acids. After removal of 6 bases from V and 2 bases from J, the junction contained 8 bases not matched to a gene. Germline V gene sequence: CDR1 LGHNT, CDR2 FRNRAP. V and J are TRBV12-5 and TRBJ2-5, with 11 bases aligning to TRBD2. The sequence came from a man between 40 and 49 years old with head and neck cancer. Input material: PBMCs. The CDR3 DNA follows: TGTGCTAGTGGCTTTGGGACTAGCGGTTATCAAGAGACCCAGTACTTC. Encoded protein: CASGFGTSGYQETQYF.